This T cell receptor beta chain was recorded in a study of T-cell memory formation after mild COVID-19. At the level of the study: There were largely donor-specific TCR clusters.

Each CDR3 protein is one row after TCRdb ran MiXCR on the 5' RACE reads. The table lists 350,000 to 450,000 distinct CDR3 sequences, 24% of them singletons. Germline CDR1 is SGDLS and CDR2 is YYNGEE. The CDR3 covers 15 residues. V was clipped by 0 bases and J by 2 bases, with 8 bases between them. The sequence derives from an adult woman who had mild COVID-19 (a few samples of this study predate the infection). Cell type and time point are not known. This chain connects TRBV9 to TRBJ2-2, with D unclear. The sample comprised PBMCs or a T cell subset sorted from them (not recorded which). CDR3 region: CASSVGTANTGELFF. In nucleotides, the CDR3 is TGTGCCAGCAGCGTAGGGACGGCCAACACCGGGGAGCTGTTTTTT. Complete variable domain (other parts from reference TRBV9 and TRBJ2-2): DSGVTQTPKHLITATGQRVTLRCSPRSGDLSVYWYQQSLDQGLQFLIQYYNGEERAKGNILERFSAQQFPDLHSELNLSSLELGDSALYFCASSVGTANTGELFFGEGSRLTVL.